The 27 T cell receptor beta chains in this list originate from one sample, sequenced in a study of ipilimumab plus nivolumab after autologous stem cell transplantation. Profiled with immunoSEQ multiplex PCR; TCRdb holds only in-frame clones, not every one. The sample includes some 25,000 clones, around 83% of them seen just once. The specimen comprised PBMCs, sampled in a trial of ipilimumab plus nivolumab as post-transplant consolidation. The receptors shown here come from a male donor with diffuse large B-cell lymphoma.

This clone has more than one count but fewer than ten. V gene TRBV4-3 combines with J gene TRBJ1-1; D perhaps matches TRBD1 (5 bases). The V gene's germline CDR1 is LGHNA and CDR2 YSLEER. V gave up 1 base and J gave up 3 bases, with 12 bases separating them. This CDR3 is built from 15 residues. The CDR3 nucleotides read TGCGCCAGCAGCCAAGGGCCAGGGCCGGACACTGAAGCTTTCTTT. It codes for CASSQGPGPDTEAFF.

The chain employs TRBV7-3 and TRBJ2-7, with 10 positions matching TRBD1. Trimming cost V 5 bases and J 6 bases; bases outside gene matches: 4. Germline V lookup: CDR1 SGHTA, CDR2 FQGTGA. The CDR3 extends over 13 amino acids. Written as DNA, the CDR3 is TGTGCCAGCAGCCGACAGGGGGCCGTCGAGCAGTACTTC. It encodes CASSRQGAVEQYF.

This sequence joins TRBV7-2 and TRBJ2-3; no clear D. Germline lookup yields CDR1 SGHTA and CDR2 FQGNSA. The CDR3 loop spans 12 amino acids. Trimming cost V 1 base and J 4 bases, with 3 bases left between them. The CDR3 spells CASSLDPDTQYF. Here the CDR3 DNA reads TGTGCCAGCAGCTTAGATCCAGATACGCAGTATTTT.

This clone was detected only a few times. This chain uses TRBV19 with TRBJ1-2, with TRBD1 matching 7 bases. Germline V gene lookup returns CDR1 LNHDA and CDR2 SQIVND (reference sequence). There are 11 residues in the CDR3. Germline trimming cut 4 bases from V and 11 bases from J; bases unmatched to any gene: 4. CDR3 in DNA: TGTGCCAGTAGTAAGGGGGCGAGGTACACCTTC. Protein product: CASSKGARYTF.

The chain is built from TRBV6-5 and TRBJ1-1; possibly TRBD1 for D (5 bases). Trimming removed 5 bases from V and 3 bases from J, with 10 bases in between. Per germline, CDR1 MNHEY and CDR2 SVGAGI. The CDR3 spans 13 residues. CDR3 amino acids: CASSDSRYTEAFF. The CDR3 DNA is TGTGCCAGCAGTGACAGTAGGTACACTGAAGCTTTCTTT.

This chain joins TRBV4-1 and TRBJ2-5; 9 bases fit TRBD2. The V segment lost 0 bases and the J segment 0 bases; nucleotides outside the gene matches: 5. CDR3 length: 17 residues. Germline loops: CDR1 MGHRA, CDR2 YSYEKL. The CDR3 loop reads CASSQEGLAGNQETQYF. The CDR3 nucleotides read TGCGCCAGCAGCCAAGAAGGCCTAGCGGGGAACCAAGAGACCCAGTACTTC.

The chain couples TRBV29-1 to TRBJ2-1; tentatively, D is TRBD1 or TRBD2 (5 bases each). The CDR3 length is 10 residues. Germline CDR1 reads SQVTM; CDR2 reads ANQGSEA. The V end was cut by 5 bases, the J end by 9 bases, with 8 bases between. As DNA, the CDR3 is TGCAGCGTTATGAGGGGTGAGCAGTTCTTC. It translates to CSVMRGEQFF.

This clone showed up just a few times. This chain joins TRBV18 and TRBJ2-7; D possibly matches TRBD1 or TRBD2 (5 bases each). CDR3 length equals 13 residues. Trimming removed 2 bases at V and 9 bases at J, with 14 bases between. In germline, CDR1 is KGHSH, CDR2 LQKENI. CDR3 in DNA: TGTGCCAGCTCACCAGGGGAAGGGGACGGGCAGTACTTC. As protein: CASSPGEGDGQYF.

The chain couples TRBV11-2 to TRBJ1-3; tentative D call: TRBD1 (5 bases). CDR1 SGHAT and CDR2 FQNNGV come from the germline V gene. The CDR3 totals 16 residues. Trimming shortened V by 4 bases and J by 0 bases, and 13 bases separated the two germline ends. CDR3 DNA: TGTGCCAGCAGCTCCATTCGGGGGGACTCTGGAAACACCATATATTTT. It translates to CASSSIRGDSGNTIYF.

V and J are TRBV4-2 and TRBJ1-5; D unresolved. CDR1 and CDR2 (germline): LGHNA, YNFKEQ. There are 14 residues in the CDR3. V was clipped by 0 bases and J by 7 bases, with 10 bases between them. The CDR3 sequence is CASSQDLGGQPQHF. For the CDR3, the DNA is TGTGCCAGCAGCCAAGATCTGGGAGGGCAGCCCCAGCATTTT.

V and J are TRBV7-6 and TRBJ1-4; unclear D gene. Germline loops: CDR1 SGHVS, CDR2 FNYEAQ. V dropped 5 bases and J dropped 0 bases, with 7 bases sitting between them. This CDR3 contains 14 residues. The CDR3 loop reads CASSPRATNEKLFF. DNA for the CDR3: TGTGCCAGCAGCCCCCGGGCAACTAATGAAAAACTGTTTTTT.

This clone has just a few counts. The chain links TRBV5-1 to TRBJ2-7; D is ambiguous. This CDR3 has 14 residues. Germline assignment: CDR1 SGHRS and CDR2 YFSETQ. Trimming removed 5 bases at V and 0 bases at J, with 12 bases between. Here the CDR3 reads CASRFQPYSYEQYF. CDR3 bases: TGCGCCAGCAGATTCCAGCCCTACTCCTACGAGCAGTACTTC.

This clone has just one count. The V and J genes are TRBV5-1 and TRBJ2-1, with D perhaps being TRBD1 or TRBD2 (7 bases each). CDR3 length equals 15 residues. The germline V gene encodes CDR1 SGHRS and CDR2 YFSETQ. The germline V and J ends were trimmed by 0 bases and 7 bases, with 14 bases remaining between them. CDR3 sequence reads: CASSLAGGAINEQFF. The CDR3 DNA sequence: TGCGCCAGCAGCTTGGCAGGGGGGGCCATTAATGAGCAGTTCTTC.

V gene TRBV2 combines with J gene TRBJ2-1; 9 nucleotides agree with TRBD2. CDR1 and CDR2 from the germline V gene are SNHLY and FYNNEI. Trimming cost V 6 bases and J 7 bases; bases outside gene matches: 10. This CDR3 comprises 15 residues. This CDR3 reads CASRAGLAGMNEQFF. DNA for the CDR3: TGTGCCAGCAGGGCCGGTCTAGCGGGGATGAATGAGCAGTTCTTC.

The chain combines TRBV4-1 with TRBJ2-6; D is ambiguous. V was cut by 1 base and J by 0 bases, with 10 bases left in between. Germline loops: CDR1 MGHRA, CDR2 YSYEKL. The CDR3 runs 17 residues. CDR3 sequence reads: CASSQGVSLSGANVLTF. In nucleotides, the CDR3 is TGCGCCAGCAGCCAAGGTGTGTCCCTCTCTGGGGCCAACGTCCTGACTTTC.

This clone was picked up one time. This sequence joins TRBV5-1 and TRBJ2-7; 7 nucleotides agree with TRBD1. V dropped 0 bases and J dropped 3; count of bases not matched to a gene: 9. This CDR3 region has 16 residues. CDR1 is SGHRS and CDR2 is YFSETQ in the germline V gene. CDR3 DNA: TGCGCCAGCAGCTTGGGGACCGGGACAGCAGTCTACGAGCAGTACTTC. Translation: CASSLGTGTAVYEQYF.

The rearrangement uses TRBV7-6 and TRBJ2-7, with 10 bases aligning to TRBD1. The CDR3 length is 14 residues. Germline CDR1 reads SGHVS; CDR2 reads FNYEAQ. With V trimmed by 5 bases and J by 3 bases, 4 bases remained unmatched. CDR3 loop: CASSPDRGNYEQYF. As DNA, the CDR3 is TGTGCCAGCAGCCCGGACAGGGGGAACTACGAGCAGTACTTC. The full variable domain, rest sourced from reference TRBV7-6 and TRBJ2-7, is GAGVSQSPRYKVTKRGQDVALRCDPISGHVSLYWYRQALGQGPEFLTYFNYEAQQDKSGLPNDRFSAERPEGSISTLTIQRTEQRDSAMYRCASSPDRGNYEQYFGPGTRLTVT.

V and J are TRBV10-3 and TRBJ2-3; D unresolved. From germline, CDR1 is ENHRY and CDR2 SYGVKD. The CDR3 is 16 amino acids. The V end was cut by 5 bases, the J end by 0 bases, with 15 bases between. DNA for the CDR3: TGTGCCATCAGTACAAAAGGCCGTACTAGCACAGATACGCAGTATTTT. Residues: CAISTKGRTSTDTQYF.

As concerns this clone: A read error may produce the germline difference seen at one junction end. The J gene is TRBJ2-2, the V gene TRBV19, with TRBD1 matching over 11 bases. Germline V gene data show CDR1 as LNHDA and CDR2 as SQIVND (reference sequence). There are 16 residues in the CDR3. CDR3 sequence reads: CAGSTGQGALTGELFF. Here the CDR3 DNA reads TGTGCCGGTAGTACCGGACAGGGGGCATTGACCGGGGAGCTGTTTTTT.

J is TRBJ1-2 and V is TRBV6-6; the D is unclear. Germline assignment: CDR1 MNHNY and CDR2 SVGAGI (reference sequence). V lost 6 bases and J 2 bases, leaving 7 bases between the germline ends. The CDR3 length is 12 residues. CDR3 nucleotide sequence: TGTGCCAGCAGGCAAGGGAACTATGGCTACACCTTC. This codes for CASRQGNYGYTF.

J is TRBJ1-5 and V is TRBV15; 7 nucleotides align to TRBD1. Germline CDR1 and CDR2: LNHNV and YYDKDF (reference sequence). V lost 1 base to trimming and J lost 0 bases; unmatched junction nucleotides: 9. This CDR3 comprises 18 residues. CDR3 coding DNA: TGTGCCACCAGCAGAGGGCGACAGGGCCCCGCTAGCAATCAGCCCCAGCATTTT. Translation gives CATSRGRQGPASNQPQHF.

The chain has TRBV2 and TRBJ1-5; no firm D call. Germline CDR1 reads SNHLY; CDR2 reads FYNNEI. V was pared by 6 bases and J by 7 bases, with 13 bases between. The CDR3 consists of 13 residues. The DNA for the CDR3 is TGTGCCAGCAGCAGCCAGATTGGACAGCCCCAGCATTTT. Translating gives CASSSQIGQPQHF.

The rearrangement uses TRBV11-2 and TRBJ1-2; no definite D call. CDR1 is SGHAT and CDR2 is FQNNGV in the germline V gene. V was shortened by 3 bases and J by 12 bases, with 11 bases between the two germline ends. This CDR3 is 11 amino acids long. The CDR3 DNA reads as TGTGCCAGCAGCTTCGGATGGGAAAACACCTTC. Translation gives CASSFGWENTF.

The chain combines TRBV11-2 with TRBJ1-2, with TRBD1 matching 7 bases. J gave up 4 bases and V 4 bases, and 12 bases lay outside the gene matches. The CDR3 contains 16 residues. Germline CDR1 and CDR2: SGHAT and FQNNGV. For the CDR3, the DNA is TGTGCCAGCAGCTCCCTCCAGGGGGTGGGGGCCTATGGCTACACCTTC. It specifies CASSSLQGVGAYGYTF. The full variable domain, in which reference TRBV11-2 and TRBJ1-2 provide the parts outside the CDR3, is EAGVAQSPRYKIIEKRQSVAFWCNPISGHATLYWYQQILGQGPKLLIQFQNNGVVDDSQLPKDRFSAERLKGVDSTLKIQPAKLEDSAVYLCASSSLQGVGAYGYTFGSGTRLTVV.

CDR3 loop: CASRRVGELFF. Written as DNA, the CDR3 is TGTGCCAGCAGAAGGGTTGGGGAGCTGTTTTTT. This rearrangement joins TRBV6-1 to TRBJ2-2; D gene unclear. CDR1 and CDR2 from the germline V gene are MNHNS and SASEGT. V was trimmed by 6 bases and J by 8 bases, leaving 7 bases between them. The CDR3 contains 11 residues.

The J gene is TRBJ2-1, the V gene TRBV15; perhaps TRBD1 as D (6 bases). There are 14 residues in the CDR3. Deletions cut 1 base from V and 8 bases from J, with 12 bases between. The V gene's germline CDR1 is LNHNV and CDR2 YYDKDF (reference sequence). The chain's CDR3 is CATSRVTGSDEQFF. CDR3 nucleotide sequence: TGTGCCACCAGCAGAGTAACAGGGTCGGATGAGCAGTTCTTC.

This clone was observed once. V usage is TRBV7-6 and J usage is TRBJ2-3, with 12 bases fitting TRBD2. The length of the CDR3 is 15 residues. With V trimmed by 6 bases and J by 1 base, 2 bases remained unmatched. CDR1 is SGHVS and CDR2 is FNYEAQ in the germline V gene. The DNA for the CDR3 is TGTGCCAGCAGACGACTAGCGGGGGGCACAGATACGCAGTATTTT. It specifies CASRRLAGGTDTQYF. The full variable domain, its missing parts supplied by reference TRBV7-6 and TRBJ2-3, is GAGVSQSPRYKVTKRGQDVALRCDPISGHVSLYWYRQALGQGPEFLTYFNYEAQQDKSGLPNDRFSAERPEGSISTLTIQRTEQRDSAMYRCASRRLAGGTDTQYFGPGTRLTVL.